This record looks at one T cell receptor beta chain sequence and its context. What it binds is not known. The data stem from a study of metastatic and nonmetastatic thyroid tumors. Whole-study context: Repertoires of blood and of tissue (tumor or nodule) from malignant and benign thyroid patients were compared.

In the authors' workflow: Clinicopathological groups supplied CDR3 differences that were used to build a distant-metastasis classifier for papillary thyroid cancer. Via MiXCR, TCRdb re-called the PCR reads. The V and J calls were not made by the authors but by TCRdb's processing. The data contain about 40,000 clones, about a sixth of them singletons. Findings and limits, study-wide: In both blood and tumor samples, TCR beta diversity was reported significantly higher for malignant than benign nodules.

Among the patients, none had received any treatment before thyroid surgery. This CDR3 comprises 14 residues. The germline V gene has CDR1 SGHNT and CDR2 YENEEA. Trimming removed 6 bases at V and 4 bases at J, with 13 bases between. What was sequenced was blood. The TCR originated in a female donor with papillary thyroid cancer or a benign thyroid nodule (not recorded which). Some clones in this sample may be carry-over from other donors' samples. The J gene is TRBJ2-1, the V gene TRBV11-3; D remains ambiguous. The CDR3 loop reads CASRPEGFYNEQFF. DNA of the CDR3: TGTGCCAGCAGACCGGAAGGATTTTACAATGAGCAGTTCTTC.